The clone carrying this TCR beta chain has only a few counts. This sample was taken from a study of T cell repertoires in cytomegalovirus infection. Each CDR3 protein gets one entry after TCRdb re-called the reads with MiXCR. This repertoire shows roughly 150,000 distinct CDR3 sequences, 17% found once; its top ten account for around 20%. Deletions cut 4 bases from V and 2 bases from J, with 9 bases between. The CDR3 spans 13 residues. The TCR sequence derives from a human donor in good health (CMV status not recorded). Some clones in this sample may be carry-over from other donors' samples. This chain connects TRBV12-3 or TRBV12-4 to TRBJ2-7; the D gene is possibly TRBD1 (5 bases). The sample comprised CD8+ T cells from PBMCs. This chain's CDR3 is CASSWGGAYEQYF. In DNA form, the CDR3 reads TGTGCCAGCAGTTGGGGCGGCGCCTACGAGCAGTACTTC.